These T cell receptor beta chains were read from a single sample in a study of cytotoxic CD8 clonotypes in ibrutinib-treated CLL. Produced via immunoSEQ multiplex PCR; TCRdb's table is partial and in-frame only. The sample has roughly 200,000 clones; 70% are singletons. The specimen was PBMCs, collected after 12 months of ibrutinib treatment. The receptors originated from a human donor with chronic lymphocytic leukemia. The CDR3 runs from the conserved cysteine through the conserved F or W. D genes are given only for firm matches. A clone size is listed for some rows: how often the clone was seen (once, few, many), or a class if it is expanded.

cdr3_length	d_call	v_call	clone_size	j_call	cdr3_aa	cdr3_nt
12	TRBD1	TRBV27	.	TRBJ2-3	CASSQGAGTQYF	TGTGCCAGCAGTCAGGGGGCCGGTACGCAGTATTTT
16	.	TRBV25-1	few	TRBJ1-2	CASSATTGGYNYGYTF	TGTGCCAGCAGTGCCACGACAGGAGGCTATAACTATGGCTACACCTTC
12	.	TRBV29-1	.	TRBJ2-5	CSVEGREETQYF	TGCAGCGTTGAAGGCAGGGAAGAGACCCAGTACTTC
18	TRBD1	TRBV7-8	.	TRBJ2-3	CASSSHWTGRNLRDTQYF	TGTGCCAGCAGCTCCCATTGGACAGGACGAAACCTAAGGGATACGCAGTATTTT
15	.	TRBV19	.	TRBJ1-5	CASSAPQGVVQPQHF	TGTGCCAGTTCCGCTCCGCAGGGAGTCGTTCAGCCCCAGCATTTT
16	.	TRBV9	.	TRBJ2-1	CASSVEGGLPYNEQFF	TGTGCCAGCAGCGTAGAGGGGGGACTTCCCTACAATGAGCAGTTCTTC
12	TRBD1	TRBV6-1	.	TRBJ2-7	CASSSTGHEQYF	TGTGCCAGCAGTTCGACAGGGCACGAGCAGTACTTC
15	TRBD1	TRBV6-5	few	TRBJ2-7	CASRKFRQGMGEQYF	TGTGCCAGCAGAAAGTTCCGACAGGGAATGGGAGAGCAGTACTTC
13	TRBD1	TRBV4-1	.	TRBJ1-2	CASSQNDRGGRTF	TGCGCCAGCAGCCAGAACGACAGGGGTGGGAGAACCTTC
14	.	TRBV6-1	.	TRBJ2-3	CASTGGTGVDTQYF	TGTGCCAGCACCGGGGGCACAGGGGTAGATACGCAGTATTTT
15	TRBD2	TRBV13	.	TRBJ2-3	CASSQLAGVSDTQYF	TGTGCCAGCAGCCAACTAGCGGGAGTGTCAGATACGCAGTATTTT
15	TRBD1	TRBV5-1	few	TRBJ1-3	CASSRDRGTGNTIYF	TGCGCCAGCAGCCGGGACAGGGGGACCGGAAACACCATATATTTT
14	.	TRBV27	once	TRBJ1-1	CASRSGSPRTEAFF	TGTGCCAGCAGATCGGGGTCACCTCGGACTGAAGCTTTCTTT
15	.	TRBV9	few	TRBJ1-4	CASSERGGDGEKLFF	TGTGCCAGCAGCGAAAGGGGCGGGGATGGCGAAAAACTGTTTTTT
14	TRBD1	TRBV27	.	TRBJ2-7	CASSRTGLVHEQYF	TGTGCCAGCAGTAGGACAGGGCTTGTCCACGAGCAGTACTTC
13	.	TRBV12-5	.	TRBJ1-3	CASAVLSGNTIYF	TGTGCTAGTGCGGTCCTCTCTGGAAACACCATATATTTT
14	.	TRBV7-2	.	TRBJ2-7	CASSRGGSSYEQYF	TGTGCCAGCAGCAGGGGGGGGAGCTCCTACGAGCAGTACTTC
15	TRBD2	TRBV27	.	TRBJ2-1	CASRSGGSSYNEQFF	TGTGCCAGCAGGTCCGGGGGGTCGTCGTACAATGAGCAGTTCTTC
12	TRBD1	TRBV27	.	TRBJ2-7	CASNQVRGQWYF	TGTGCCAGCAATCAAGTCAGGGGGCAGTGGTACTTC
14	.	TRBV10-3	many	TRBJ1-1	CAISERGANTEAFF	TGTGCCATCAGTGAGAGGGGAGCCAACACTGAAGCTTTCTTT
15	TRBD1	TRBV30	.	TRBJ2-3	CACGQGRSSTDTQYF	TGTGCCTGCGGACAGGGGCGATCTAGCACAGATACGCAGTATTTT
16	.	TRBV1	.	TRBJ2-5	CTSSQGSGGVKETQYF	TGCACCAGCAGCCAAGGGAGCGGGGGGGTTAAAGAGACCCAGTACTTC
13	.	TRBV19	once	TRBJ2-4	CASSEIAKNIQYF	TGTGCCAGTAGTGAGATAGCCAAAAACATTCAGTACTTC
14	TRBD1	TRBV7-9	many	TRBJ1-3	CASSLPDRGNTIYF	TGTGCCAGCAGCCTCCCGGACAGGGGGAACACCATATATTTT
15	.	TRBV28	few	TRBJ1-5	CASRLRYLGNQPQHF	TGTGCCAGCAGGTTACGGTATTTGGGCAATCAGCCCCAGCATTTT
16	.	TRBV6-6	.	TRBJ1-5	CASSYGGRNSNQPQHF	TGTGCCAGCAGTTACGGTGGCAGGAATAGCAATCAGCCCCAGCATTTT
14	TRBD1	TRBV19	.	TRBJ2-2	CASRQTGQAGELFF	TGTGCCAGTAGACAGACTGGACAGGCCGGGGAGCTGTTTTTT
14	TRBD1	TRBV6-5	few	TRBJ2-5	CASSGDRVKETQYF	TGTGCCAGCAGTGGGGACAGGGTGAAAGAGACCCAGTACTTC
14	TRBD1	TRBV5-1	once	TRBJ2-5	CASSPEQGVETQYF	TGCGCCAGCAGCCCGGAGCAGGGGGTAGAGACCCAGTACTTC
11	.	TRBV25-1	few	TRBJ2-7	CASSNTYEQYF	TGTGCCAGCAGTAACACCTACGAGCAGTACTTC
14	TRBD2	TRBV13	.	TRBJ2-1	CASRQTSGRDEQFF	TGTGCCAGCAGACAGACTAGCGGGAGGGATGAGCAGTTCTTC
12	.	TRBV28	.	TRBJ2-7	CASTHTRNEQYF	TGTGCCAGCACTCATACTCGGAACGAGCAGTACTTC
15	.	TRBV2	few	TRBJ2-3	CASRAVGVVGSTQYF	TGTGCCAGCAGGGCGGTGGGCGTTGTAGGGAGTACGCAGTATTTT